These 26 T cell receptor beta chains share one sample of origin, sequenced in a study of blood T cell repertoires in COVID-19. Clones were read by immunoSEQ multiplex PCR, and TCRdb kept only the in-frame ones, dropping some. The table has 120,000 or so clones, over 75% seen once. The sample consisted of peripheral blood. These receptors were obtained from a man of 80 years or more with active or convalescent COVID-19.

The rearrangement links TRBV6-6 to TRBJ2-7; 8 positions agree with TRBD1. Germline V gives CDR1 MNHNY, CDR2 SVGAGI (reference sequence). The CDR3 spans 14 residues. Trimming cost V 2 bases and J 7 bases; bases outside gene matches: 7. The CDR3 bases are TGTGCCAGCAGTTACGCCGGCAGGGGGCTTGAGCAGTACTTC. It codes for CASSYAGRGLEQYF.

This sequence joins TRBV5-1 and TRBJ2-1; no reliable D call. The CDR3 runs to 14 residues. Trimming shortened V by 0 bases and J by 2 bases, and 6 bases separated the two germline ends. Germline V CDR1 and CDR2: SGHRS, YFSETQ. The CDR3 here is CASSLASAYNEQFF. CDR3 nucleotides: TGCGCCAGCAGCTTGGCTTCCGCCTACAATGAGCAGTTCTTC.

This clone was found a few times. This chain joins TRBV5-5 and TRBJ1-1, with TRBD1 as a possible D gene (6 bases). The length of the CDR3 is 13 residues. CDR1 SGHKS and CDR2 YYEKEE come from the germline V gene (reference sequence). Trimming removed 4 bases at V and 5 bases at J, with 12 bases between. The CDR3 DNA follows: TGTGCCAGCAGCAGGACAGTTGGGACTGAAGCTTTCTTT. Protein product: CASSRTVGTEAFF.

The CDR3 coding sequence is TGTGCCAGCAGCTTGGGGGACGGCAGGGGAGAGACCCAGTACTTC. Translated: CASSLGDGRGETQYF. This chain uses TRBV5-4 with TRBJ2-5; a possible D gene is TRBD1 (6 bases). The CDR3 totals 15 residues. The germline V gene has CDR1 SGHNT and CDR2 YYREEE (reference sequence). V was trimmed by 0 bases and J by 4 bases, leaving 13 bases between them.

The genes are TRBV6-5 and TRBJ2-1, with D possibly TRBD2 on 6 matching bases. CDR3 length: 13 amino acids. The ends were cut back, 2 bases at V and 5 bases at J, with 7 bases in the middle. Looked up from germline, CDR1 is MNHEY and CDR2 is SVGAGI. CDR3 sequence (DNA): TGTGCCAGCAGTTACAGGAGGGACAATGAGCAGTTCTTC. Translation: CASSYRRDNEQFF.

This chain uses TRBV10-3 with TRBJ1-2; 9 bases match TRBD1. The J segment lost 0 bases and the V segment lost 4 bases, leaving 3 bases of the junction unmatched. The CDR3 extends over 15 amino acids. Germline-derived CDR1 and CDR2 are ENHRY and SYGVKD. The CDR3 spells CAISARDRANYGYTF. The CDR3 DNA is TGTGCCATCAGTGCCCGGGACAGGGCTAACTATGGCTACACCTTC.

The chain couples TRBV7-2 to TRBJ2-3, with D possibly being TRBD1 (6 bases). The germline V and J ends were trimmed by 5 bases and 3 bases, with 21 bases remaining between them. CDR1 is SGHTA, CDR2 FQGNSA, per germline. This CDR3 contains 17 residues. The CDR3 reads CASSSMTAERGTDTQYF. Written as DNA, the CDR3 is TGTGCCAGCAGCAGCATGACAGCGGAGAGGGGGACAGATACGCAGTATTTT.

The chain employs TRBV30 and TRBJ1-2; tentative D call: TRBD1 (5 bases). The length of the CDR3 is 13 residues. Germline V gives CDR1 GTSNPN, CDR2 SVGIG (reference sequence). The V end lost 2 bases, the J end lost 4 bases, and 11 bases lay between the germline ends. In nucleotides, the CDR3 is TGTGCCTGGAGTCATCCGGGACTCTATGGCTACACCTTC. It is translated as CAWSHPGLYGYTF.

The J gene is TRBJ2-4, the V gene TRBV21-1; the table calls TRBD1, which could not be checked here. TRBV21-1 is termed a pseudogene. This CDR3 region has 18 residues. CDR3 in amino acids: CASSKRDRLLSAKNIQYF. In DNA, the CDR3 is TGTGCCAGCAGCAAAAGGGACAGGTTACTTTCAGCCAAAAACATTCAGTACTTC.

This clone has more than one count but fewer than ten. Other nucleotide sequences in the sample specify the same CDR3. The genes are TRBV27 and TRBJ2-2; D ambiguous. Germline CDR1 is MNHEY and CDR2 is SMNVEV (reference sequence). This CDR3 has 16 amino acids. V lost 0 bases and J 1 base, leaving 9 bases between the germline ends. The CDR3 loop is CASSLSRALNTGELFF. In DNA form, the CDR3 reads TGTGCCAGCAGTTTATCGAGAGCGCTGAACACCGGGGAGCTGTTTTTT.

The chain uses TRBV28 and TRBJ2-1; TRBD2 might be the D (6 bases). CDR3 size: 11 residues. Deletions cut 3 bases from V and 9 bases from J, with 6 bases between. Per germline, CDR1 MDHEN and CDR2 SYDVKM. The CDR3: CASSLGGEQFF. DNA of the CDR3: TGTGCCAGCAGTTTGGGGGGTGAGCAGTTCTTC.

The V gene is TRBV4-1, the J gene TRBJ2-1; 8 nucleotides line up with TRBD2. This CDR3 has 15 amino acids. V lost 5 bases to trimming and J lost 2 bases; unmatched junction nucleotides: 5. Germline V gives CDR1 MGHRA, CDR2 YSYEKL. In DNA form, the CDR3 reads TGCGCCAGCAGCGGCCAGGGACTAGCCTACAATGAGCAGTTCTTC. This encodes CASSGQGLAYNEQFF.

This clone occurred once. The V and J genes are TRBV9 and TRBJ1-1; 9 bases align to TRBD1. J gave up 0 bases and V 0 bases, and 12 bases lay outside the gene matches. Germline V gene sequence: CDR1 SGDLS, CDR2 YYNGEE. This CDR3 region has 19 residues. The CDR3 loop reads CASSVVARPGQGMNTEAFF. CDR3 bases: TGTGCCAGCAGCGTAGTAGCTCGGCCCGGACAGGGGATGAACACTGAAGCTTTCTTT.

CDR3 DNA: TGTGCCAGCAGCTTAGGACAGGGAATAGGGTCTGGAAACACCATATATTTT. It yields the protein CASSLGQGIGSGNTIYF. The chain has TRBV7-2 and TRBJ1-3; 7 bases are a match to TRBD1. With V trimmed by 1 base and J by 1 base, 7 bases remained unmatched. The CDR3 has 17 residues. Germline CDR1 is SGHTA and CDR2 is FQGNSA. Using reference TRBV7-2 and TRBJ1-3 for the parts outside the CDR3, the full variable domain is GAGVSQSPSNKVTEKGKDVELRCDPISGHTALYWYRQSLGQGLEFLIYFQGNSAPDKSGLPSDRFSAERTGGSVSTLTIQRTQQEDSAVYLCASSLGQGIGSGNTIYFGEGSWLTVV.

The chain couples TRBV9 to TRBJ1-6; 7 nucleotides agree with TRBD1. This CDR3 region has 16 residues. CDR1 and CDR2 (germline): SGDLS, YYNGEE. V dropped 0 bases and J dropped 5; count of bases not matched to a gene: 5. CDR3 region: CASSVAGDRHNSPLHF. The CDR3 DNA follows: TGTGCCAGCAGCGTAGCTGGGGACAGACATAATTCACCCCTCCACTTT.

This clone appeared a single time. This rearrangement joins TRBV14 to TRBJ2-2, with 8 bases aligning to TRBD1. The CDR3 has 15 amino acids. Germline values: CDR1 SGHDN, CDR2 FVKESK. V lost 4 bases, J lost 5 bases, and 6 bases stayed unmatched. The DNA for the CDR3 is TGTGCCAGCAGCCCGGACAGGGTATTAACCGGGGAGCTGTTTTTT. Amino acids: CASSPDRVLTGELFF.

The J gene is TRBJ1-3, the V gene TRBV5-4; 9 nucleotides align to TRBD1. In germline, CDR1 is SGHNT, CDR2 YYREEE (reference sequence). V was pared by 2 bases and J by 6 bases, with 6 bases of the junction left unmatched. The CDR3 length is 15 residues. The CDR3 DNA follows: TGTGCCAGCAGCTTCCGGGACAGGGACTTAAACACCATATATTTT. It codes for CASSFRDRDLNTIYF.

This chain uses TRBV21-1 with TRBJ2-1; whether TRBD1, the table's D call, matches the DNA was not checked. TRBV21-1 is shown as a pseudogene. There are 18 residues in the CDR3. The CDR3 sequence is CASSKEGSHPPTYNEQFF. The CDR3 nucleotides are TGTGCCAGCAGCAAAGAGGGGTCTCACCCTCCTACCTACAATGAGCAGTTCTTC.

The rearrangement uses TRBV7-2 and TRBJ2-7; D is unclear. V dropped 1 base and J dropped 5 bases, with 9 bases sitting between them. CDR1 and CDR2 (germline): SGHTA, FQGNSA. This CDR3 is 13 amino acids long. The CDR3 nucleotides read TGTGCCAGCAGCTTAGGCCAAGTAGACGAGCAGTACTTC. It is translated as CASSLGQVDEQYF.

V and J are TRBV5-8 and TRBJ1-1; D might be TRBD1 (6 bases). V gave up 2 bases and J gave up 6 bases, with 14 bases separating them. Per the germline V gene, CDR1 is SGHTS and CDR2 is YDEGEE. The CDR3 sequence is 14 residues long. The CDR3 is CASSFPLGGPEAFF. The DNA of the CDR3 is TGTGCCAGCAGCTTTCCTTTGGGGGGGCCTGAAGCTTTCTTT.

The J gene is TRBJ2-2, the V gene TRBV18; D gene uncertain. The germline gives CDR1 KGHSH, CDR2 LQKENI. Trimming removed 2 bases from V and 1 base from J, with 8 bases in between. The CDR3 has 15 residues. In DNA form, the CDR3 reads TGTGCCAGCTCACCAAGAACAGAGAACACCGGGGAGCTGTTTTTT. This sequence encodes CASSPRTENTGELFF.

The J gene is TRBJ2-3, the V gene TRBV6-5, with D hard to call. V lost 0 bases and J lost 2, with 6 bases in between. CDR1 and CDR2 from the germline V gene are MNHEY and SVGAGI. CDR3 length: 14 residues. The CDR3: CASSYSQNTDTQYF. The CDR3 nucleotides are TGTGCCAGCAGTTACTCACAGAACACAGATACGCAGTATTTT.

The CDR3 is CASSLFQIAGGSTDTQYF. DNA for the CDR3: TGTGCCAGCAGCTTGTTCCAAATAGCGGGGGGAAGCACAGATACGCAGTATTTT. This sequence joins TRBV7-9 and TRBJ2-3; TRBD2 aligns across 10 bases. The CDR3 contains 18 residues. V shed 3 bases and J 0 bases; nucleotides not matched to a gene: 9. Looked up from germline, CDR1 is SEHNR and CDR2 is FQNEAQ (reference sequence).

This rearrangement joins TRBV19 to TRBJ1-1; a possible D gene is TRBD1 (6 bases). The CDR3 length is 17 residues. V shed 3 bases and J shed 3 bases, with 20 bases lying between them. The V gene's germline CDR1 is LNHDA and CDR2 SQIVND (reference sequence). The CDR3 loop is CASSMGQGRGRDTEAFF. The CDR3 DNA sequence: TGTGCCAGTAGTATGGGACAAGGCAGGGGCAGGGACACTGAAGCTTTCTTT.

The V gene is TRBV12-5, the J gene TRBJ1-2, with 9 nucleotides matching TRBD1. Germline values: CDR1 LGHNT, CDR2 FRNRAP. The length of the CDR3 is 15 residues. The V gene end was trimmed by 4 bases and the J gene end by 4 bases; junction bases not matched to a gene: 7. This chain's CDR3 is CASGSGQGLGYGYTF. The CDR3 DNA is TGTGCTAGTGGTTCGGGACAGGGATTGGGCTATGGCTACACCTTC.

This clone was counted between two and nine times. The chain uses TRBV24-1 and TRBJ2-1; 8 bases are a match to TRBD1. The V gene's germline CDR1 is KGHDR and CDR2 SFDVKD. After removal of 5 bases from V and 8 bases from J, the junction contained 7 bases not matched to a gene. The CDR3 runs to 14 residues. The CDR3 spells CATSGDRFSDEQFF. The CDR3 nucleotides read TGTGCCACCAGTGGGGACAGGTTTTCCGATGAGCAGTTCTTC.